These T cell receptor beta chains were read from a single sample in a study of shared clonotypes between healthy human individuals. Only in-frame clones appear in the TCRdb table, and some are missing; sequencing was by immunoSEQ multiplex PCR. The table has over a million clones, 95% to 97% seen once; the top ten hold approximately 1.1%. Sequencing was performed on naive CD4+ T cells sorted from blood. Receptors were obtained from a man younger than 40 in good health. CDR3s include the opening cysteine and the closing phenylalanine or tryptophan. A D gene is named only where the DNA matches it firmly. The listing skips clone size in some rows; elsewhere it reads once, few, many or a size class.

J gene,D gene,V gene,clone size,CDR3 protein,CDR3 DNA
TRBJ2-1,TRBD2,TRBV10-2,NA,CASGGTSGRPLINEQFF,TGCGCCAGCGGCGGGACTAGCGGGAGACCCCTAATCAATGAGCAGTTCTTC
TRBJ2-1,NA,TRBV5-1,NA,CASSLVAIYNEQFF,TGCGCCAGCAGCTTGGTAGCCATCTACAATGAGCAGTTCTTC
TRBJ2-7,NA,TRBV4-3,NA,CASSQDRASYYEQYF,TGCGCCAGCAGCCAAGATAGGGCCAGTTACTACGAGCAGTACTTC
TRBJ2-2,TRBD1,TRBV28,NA,CASSIPGTVSGELFF,TGTGCCAGCAGTATCCCCGGGACAGTTTCCGGGGAGCTGTTTTTT
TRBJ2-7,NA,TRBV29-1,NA,CSVSGRLGSYEQYF,TGCAGCGTTTCGGGTCGGTTGGGATCCTACGAGCAGTACTTC
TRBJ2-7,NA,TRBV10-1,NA,CASSEGRVYEQYF,TGCGCCAGCAGTGAGGGGCGGGTGTACGAGCAGTACTTC
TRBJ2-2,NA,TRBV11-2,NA,CASSWGRSGELFF,TGTGCCAGCAGCTGGGGGCGGAGCGGGGAGCTGTTTTTT
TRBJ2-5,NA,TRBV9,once,CASSGFQETQYF,TGTGCCAGCAGCGGGTTCCAAGAGACCCAGTACTTC
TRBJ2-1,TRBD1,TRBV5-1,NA,CASSWGTGDNEQFF,TGCGCCAGCAGCTGGGGGACAGGTGACAATGAGCAGTTCTTC
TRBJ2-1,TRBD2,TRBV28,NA,CASNLLAGDYNEQFF,TGTGCCAGCAATCTACTAGCGGGAGACTACAATGAGCAGTTCTTC
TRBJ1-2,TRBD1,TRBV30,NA,CAWSPDRGFGYTF,TGTGCCTGGAGTCCGGACAGGGGATTTGGCTACACCTTC
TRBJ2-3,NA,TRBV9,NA,CASSEGGSDTQYF,TGTGCCAGCAGCGAGGGGGGGTCAGATACGCAGTATTTT
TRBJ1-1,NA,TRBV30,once,CAWEPLGPMNTEAFF,TGTGCCTGGGAGCCTTTGGGGCCAATGAACACTGAAGCTTTCTTT
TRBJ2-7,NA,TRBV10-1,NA,CASSDSSYEQYF,TGCGCCAGCAGTGACAGCTCCTACGAGCAGTACTTC
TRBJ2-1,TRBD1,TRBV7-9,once,CASSLNLQGLYYNEQFF,TGTGCCAGCAGCTTAAACTTACAGGGGTTGTACTACAATGAGCAGTTCTTC
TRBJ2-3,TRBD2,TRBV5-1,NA,CASSRVAGADTQYF,TGCGCCAGCAGCCGAGTAGCGGGCGCAGATACGCAGTATTTT
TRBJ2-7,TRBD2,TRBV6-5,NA,CASSSPGLASYEQYF,TGTGCCAGCAGTTCTCCGGGACTAGCCTCCTACGAGCAGTACTTC
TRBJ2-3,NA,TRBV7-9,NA,CASSSRPTTSTDTQYF,TGTGCCAGCAGCTCCCGCCCTACGACCAGCACAGATACGCAGTATTTT
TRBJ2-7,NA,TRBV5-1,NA,CASSPGVAESYEQYF,TGCGCCAGCAGCCCCGGAGTAGCGGAGTCCTACGAGCAGTACTTC
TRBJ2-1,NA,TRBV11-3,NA,CASSPQGAGTANEQFF,TGTGCCAGCAGCCCCCAAGGTGCAGGGACCGCCAATGAGCAGTTCTTC
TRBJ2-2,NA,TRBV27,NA,CASSLYRMRAGELFF,TGTGCCAGCAGTTTATACCGTATGAGGGCCGGGGAGCTGTTTTTT
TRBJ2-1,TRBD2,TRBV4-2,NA,CASSQEGGRGNEQFF,TGTGCCAGCAGCCAAGAGGGCGGGAGGGGGAATGAGCAGTTCTTC
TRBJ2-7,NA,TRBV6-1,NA,CASSEPGRGEQYF,TGTGCCAGCAGTGAGCCGGGGCGGGGCGAGCAGTACTTC
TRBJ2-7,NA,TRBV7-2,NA,CASSLWDARDEQYF,TGTGCCAGCAGCTTATGGGACGCCCGGGACGAGCAGTACTTC
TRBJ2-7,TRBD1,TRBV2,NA,CASSRTGGGYEQYF,TGTGCCAGCAGTAGGACAGGGGGTGGCTACGAGCAGTACTTC
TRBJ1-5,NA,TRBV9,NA,CASSPHADTNQPQHF,TGTGCCAGCAGTCCCCACGCGGACACCAATCAGCCCCAGCATTTT
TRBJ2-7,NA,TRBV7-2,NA,CASSLTSFHEQYF,TGTGCCAGCAGCTTAACTAGTTTCCACGAGCAGTACTTC
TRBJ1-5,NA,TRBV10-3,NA,CAISDIGATQPQHF,TGTGCCATCAGTGATATAGGGGCAACACAGCCCCAGCATTTT
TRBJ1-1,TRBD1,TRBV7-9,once,CASRKTGGVAEAFF,TGTGCCAGCAGGAAGACAGGGGGCGTCGCTGAAGCTTTCTTT
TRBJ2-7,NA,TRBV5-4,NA,CASSFSLGGAGSSYEQYF,TGTGCCAGCAGCTTCTCTCTAGGGGGAGCGGGGAGCTCCTACGAGCAGTACTTC
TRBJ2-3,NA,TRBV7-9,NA,CASSLKGQVTDTQYF,TGTGCCAGCAGCTTAAAGGGCCAGGTAACAGATACGCAGTATTTT
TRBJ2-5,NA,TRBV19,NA,CASSIRGTGETQYF,TGTGCCAGTAGTATACGAGGGACCGGCGAGACCCAGTACTTC
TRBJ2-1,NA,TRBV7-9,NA,CASSMSGLYEQFF,TGTGCCAGCAGCATGTCAGGATTGTATGAGCAGTTCTTC
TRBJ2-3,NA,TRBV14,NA,CASSQVLWTRKSRDTQYF,TGTGCCAGCAGCCAAGTCTTGTGGACGCGAAAATCCCGGGATACGCAGTATTTT
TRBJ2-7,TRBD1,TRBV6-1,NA,CASSPGGWYEQYF,TGTGCCAGCAGTCCAGGGGGTTGGTACGAGCAGTACTTC
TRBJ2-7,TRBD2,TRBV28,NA,CASSSPTSGDAYEQYF,TGTGCCAGCAGTTCCCCAACTAGCGGGGATGCGTACGAGCAGTACTTC
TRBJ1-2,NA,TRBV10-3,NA,CAISELESVRAGKGYTF,TGTGCCATCAGTGAACTCGAAAGTGTCAGGGCCGGTAAAGGCTACACCTTC
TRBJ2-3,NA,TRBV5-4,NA,CASSLSSSGDTQYF,TGTGCCAGCAGCTTGTCGTCCTCGGGAGATACGCAGTATTTT
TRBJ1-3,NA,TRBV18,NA,CASSVAVVPNSGNTIYF,TGTGCCAGCTCAGTCGCGGTTGTTCCGAACTCTGGAAACACCATATATTTT
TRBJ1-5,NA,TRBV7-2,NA,CASSFLSAGSGQPQHF,TGTGCCAGCAGCTTCCTCTCCGCAGGGTCCGGTCAGCCCCAGCATTTT
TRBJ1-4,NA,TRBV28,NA,CASSPHWREDEKLFF,TGTGCCAGCAGCCCTCATTGGCGGGAAGATGAAAAACTGTTTTTT
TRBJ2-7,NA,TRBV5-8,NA,CASSWSGTELYEQYF,TGTGCCAGCAGCTGGAGTGGGACGGAACTCTACGAGCAGTACTTC
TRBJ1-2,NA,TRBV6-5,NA,CASSWGSDYGYTF,TGTGCCAGCAGTTGGGGCAGCGACTATGGCTACACCTTC
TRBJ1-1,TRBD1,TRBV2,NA,CASSGTGGSVYTEAFF,TGTGCCAGCTCCGGGACAGGGGGCTCGGTCTACACTGAAGCTTTCTTT
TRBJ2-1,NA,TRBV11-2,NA,CASSLAGASSDEQFF,TGTGCCAGCAGCTTAGCGGGTGCCAGCTCGGATGAGCAGTTCTTC
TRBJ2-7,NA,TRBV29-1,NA,CSVQGVGYEQYF,TGCAGCGTTCAAGGGGTTGGCTACGAGCAGTACTTC
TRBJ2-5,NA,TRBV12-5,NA,CASAAGTVRETQYF,TGTGCTAGTGCCGCCGGCACCGTACGAGAGACCCAGTACTTC
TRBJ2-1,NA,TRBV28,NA,CASSPTAAYNEQFF,TGTGCCAGCAGTCCCACCGCCGCCTACAATGAGCAGTTCTTC
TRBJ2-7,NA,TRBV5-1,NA,CASSLEGAAYEQYF,TGCGCCAGCAGCTTGGAAGGGGCAGCCTACGAGCAGTACTTC
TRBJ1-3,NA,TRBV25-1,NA,CASSAASSGNTIYF,TGTGCCAGCAGTGCGGCGAGCTCTGGAAACACCATATATTTT
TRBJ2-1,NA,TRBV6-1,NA,CASSVGSSYNEQFF,TGTGCCAGCAGTGTGGGGAGCTCCTACAATGAGCAGTTCTTC
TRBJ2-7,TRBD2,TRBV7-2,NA,CASSFSQAGGYYEQYF,TGTGCCAGCAGCTTTTCCCAAGCGGGGGGATACTACGAGCAGTACTTC
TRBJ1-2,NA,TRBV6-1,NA,CASGTGLTRGYTF,TGTGCCAGCGGAACAGGGTTAACGAGGGGCTACACCTTC
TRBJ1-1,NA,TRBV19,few,CASSIHGKEAFF,TGTGCCAGTAGTATCCACGGCAAAGAAGCTTTCTTT
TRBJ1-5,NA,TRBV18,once,CASSPVMGTGNQPQHF,TGTGCCAGCTCACCAGTTATGGGCACGGGCAATCAGCCCCAGCATTTT
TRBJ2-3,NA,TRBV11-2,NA,CASSLGEMATQYF,TGTGCCAGCAGCTTAGGGGAGATGGCTACGCAGTATTTT
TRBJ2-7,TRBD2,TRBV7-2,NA,CASSLARSGRTHEQYF,TGTGCCAGCAGCTTAGCGCGAAGCGGGAGAACGCACGAGCAGTACTTC
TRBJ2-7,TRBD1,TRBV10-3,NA,CAISESGTGERDEQYF,TGTGCCATCAGTGAGTCCGGGACAGGGGAAAGGGACGAGCAGTACTTC
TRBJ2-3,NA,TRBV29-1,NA,CSAGTSTDTQYF,TGCAGCGCCGGGACTAGCACAGATACGCAGTATTTT